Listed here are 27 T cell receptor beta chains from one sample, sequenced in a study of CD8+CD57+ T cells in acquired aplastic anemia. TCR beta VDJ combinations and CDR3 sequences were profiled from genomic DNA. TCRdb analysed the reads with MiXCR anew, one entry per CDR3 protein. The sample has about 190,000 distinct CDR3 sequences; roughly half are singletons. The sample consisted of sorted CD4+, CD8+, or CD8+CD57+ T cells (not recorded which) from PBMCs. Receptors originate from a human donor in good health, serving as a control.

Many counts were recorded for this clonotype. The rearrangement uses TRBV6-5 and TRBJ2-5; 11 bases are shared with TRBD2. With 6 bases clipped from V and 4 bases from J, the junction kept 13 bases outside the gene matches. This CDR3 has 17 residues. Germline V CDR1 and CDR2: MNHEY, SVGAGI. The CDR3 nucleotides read TGTGCCAGCAGCAAAGCCATTAGCGGGGGGGCTAGAGAGACCCAGTACTTC. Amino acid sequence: CASSKAISGGARETQYF.

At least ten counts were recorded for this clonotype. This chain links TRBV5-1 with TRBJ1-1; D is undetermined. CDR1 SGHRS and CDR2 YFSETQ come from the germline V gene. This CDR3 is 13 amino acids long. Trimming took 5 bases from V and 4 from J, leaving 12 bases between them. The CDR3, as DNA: TGCGCCAGCAGTGAGCAGTCGGGCACTGAAGCTTTCTTT. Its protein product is CASSEQSGTEAFF.

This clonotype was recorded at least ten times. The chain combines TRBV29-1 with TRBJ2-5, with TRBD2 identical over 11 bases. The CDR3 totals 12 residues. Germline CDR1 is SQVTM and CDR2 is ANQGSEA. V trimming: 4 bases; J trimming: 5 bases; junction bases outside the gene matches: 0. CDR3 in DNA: TGCAGCGTTGGACTAGCGGGGGAGACCCAGTACTTC. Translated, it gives CSVGLAGETQYF.

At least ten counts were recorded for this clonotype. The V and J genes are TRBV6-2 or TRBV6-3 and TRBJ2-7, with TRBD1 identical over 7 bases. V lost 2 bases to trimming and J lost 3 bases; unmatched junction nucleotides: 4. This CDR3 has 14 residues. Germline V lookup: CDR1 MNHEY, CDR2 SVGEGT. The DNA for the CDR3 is TGTGCCAGCAGTTACGAGGGGGCAGGCTACGAGCAGTACTTC. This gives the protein CASSYEGAGYEQYF.

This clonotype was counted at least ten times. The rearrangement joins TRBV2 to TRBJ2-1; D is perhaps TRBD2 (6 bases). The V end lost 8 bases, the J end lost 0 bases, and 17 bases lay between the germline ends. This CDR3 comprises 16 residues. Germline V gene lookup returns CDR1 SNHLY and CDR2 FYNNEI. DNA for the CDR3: TGTGCCAGCCGAGGCCTAACCGGGAGCTCCTACAATGAGCAGTTCTTC. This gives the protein CASRGLTGSSYNEQFF.

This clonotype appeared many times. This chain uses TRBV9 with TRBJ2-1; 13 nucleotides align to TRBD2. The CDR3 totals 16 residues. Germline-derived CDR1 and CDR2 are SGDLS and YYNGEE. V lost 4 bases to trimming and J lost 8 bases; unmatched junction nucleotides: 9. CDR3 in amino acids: CASSFAPTSGGDEQFF. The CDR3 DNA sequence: TGTGCCAGCAGCTTCGCTCCCACTAGCGGGGGGGATGAGCAGTTCTTC. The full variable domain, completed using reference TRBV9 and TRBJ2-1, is DSGVTQTPKHLITATGQRVTLRCSPRSGDLSVYWYQQSLDQGLQFLIQYYNGEERAKGNILERFSAQQFPDLHSELNLSSLELGDSALYFCASSFAPTSGGDEQFFGPGTRLTVL.

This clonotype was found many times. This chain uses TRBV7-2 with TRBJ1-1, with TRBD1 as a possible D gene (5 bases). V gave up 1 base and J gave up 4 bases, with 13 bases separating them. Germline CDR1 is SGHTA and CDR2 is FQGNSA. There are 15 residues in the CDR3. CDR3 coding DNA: TGTGCCAGCAGCTTAGGAGGCGGGGGGGTCACTGAAGCTTTCTTT. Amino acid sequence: CASSLGGGGVTEAFF.

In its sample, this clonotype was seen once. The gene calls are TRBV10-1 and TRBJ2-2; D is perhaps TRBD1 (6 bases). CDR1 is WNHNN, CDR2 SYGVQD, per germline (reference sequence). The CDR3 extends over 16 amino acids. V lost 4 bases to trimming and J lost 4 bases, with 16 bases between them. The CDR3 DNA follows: TGCGCCAGCAGTGGTGGACAGATCTCGAGCACCGGGGAGCTGTTTTTT. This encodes CASSGGQISSTGELFF.

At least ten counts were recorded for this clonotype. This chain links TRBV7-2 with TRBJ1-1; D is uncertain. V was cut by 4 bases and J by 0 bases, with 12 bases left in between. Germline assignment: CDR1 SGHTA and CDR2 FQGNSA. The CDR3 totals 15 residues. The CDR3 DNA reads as TGTGCCAGCAGCTCCCCATGGGGATTGAACACTGAAGCTTTCTTT. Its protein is CASSSPWGLNTEAFF.

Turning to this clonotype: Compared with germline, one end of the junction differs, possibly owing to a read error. CDR3 amino acids: CASSLARVTSGNTIYF. In DNA form, the CDR3 reads TGTGCTAGCAGCTTAGCGCGGGTTACGTCTGGAAACACCATATATTTT. The V call is TRBV7-7, the J call TRBJ1-3; D is undetermined. The CDR3 is 16 amino acids. The V gene's germline CDR1 is SSHAT and CDR2 FNYEAQ (reference sequence).

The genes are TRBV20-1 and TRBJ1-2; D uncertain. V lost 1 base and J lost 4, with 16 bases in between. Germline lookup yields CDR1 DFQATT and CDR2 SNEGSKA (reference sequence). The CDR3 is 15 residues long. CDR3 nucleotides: TGCAGTGCTAGAGGGGCCCACCTGGGAGGCTATGGCTACACCTTC. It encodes CSARGAHLGGYGYTF.

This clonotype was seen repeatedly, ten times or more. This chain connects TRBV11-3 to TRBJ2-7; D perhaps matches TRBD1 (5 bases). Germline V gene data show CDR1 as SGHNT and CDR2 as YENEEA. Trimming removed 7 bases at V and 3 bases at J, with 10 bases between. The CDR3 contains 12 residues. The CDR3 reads CASKGFLYEQYF. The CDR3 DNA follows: TGTGCCAGCAAGGGGTTCCTCTACGAGCAGTACTTC.

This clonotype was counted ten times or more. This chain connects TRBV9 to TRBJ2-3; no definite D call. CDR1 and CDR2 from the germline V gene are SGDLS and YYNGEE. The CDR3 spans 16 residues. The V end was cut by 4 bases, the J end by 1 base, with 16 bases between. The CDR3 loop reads CASSSGVITGTDTQYF. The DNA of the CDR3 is TGTGCCAGCAGCTCAGGAGTGATAACTGGCACAGATACGCAGTATTTT.

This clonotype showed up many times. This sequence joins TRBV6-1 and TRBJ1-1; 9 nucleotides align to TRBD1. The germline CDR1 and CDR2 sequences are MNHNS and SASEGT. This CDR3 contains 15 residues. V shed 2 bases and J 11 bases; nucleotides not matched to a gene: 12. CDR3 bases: TGTGCCAGCAGTGAACCCGGGACAGGGTCTTTAGGGGCTTTCTTT. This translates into CASSEPGTGSLGAFF.

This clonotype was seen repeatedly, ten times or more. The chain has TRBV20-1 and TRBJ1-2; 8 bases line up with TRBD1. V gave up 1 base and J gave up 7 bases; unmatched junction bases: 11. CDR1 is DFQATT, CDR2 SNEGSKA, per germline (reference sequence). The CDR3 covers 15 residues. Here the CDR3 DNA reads TGCAGTGCTAGAGCCGATCTCGGACAGGGAAGTGGCTACACCTTC. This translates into CSARADLGQGSGYTF.

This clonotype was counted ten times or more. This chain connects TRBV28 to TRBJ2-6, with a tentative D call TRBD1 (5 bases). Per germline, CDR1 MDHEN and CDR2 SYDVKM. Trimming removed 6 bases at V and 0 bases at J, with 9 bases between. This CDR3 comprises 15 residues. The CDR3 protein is CASRDSSSGANVLTF. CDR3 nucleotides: TGTGCCAGCAGAGACAGCAGCTCTGGGGCCAACGTCCTGACTTTC.

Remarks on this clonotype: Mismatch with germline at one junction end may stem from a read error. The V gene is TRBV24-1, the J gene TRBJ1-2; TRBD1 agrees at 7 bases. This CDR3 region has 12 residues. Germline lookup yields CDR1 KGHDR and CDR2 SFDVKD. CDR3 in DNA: TGTGCCGCCGGAGACAGGGTGGATGGCCACACCTTC. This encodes CAAGDRVDGHTF.

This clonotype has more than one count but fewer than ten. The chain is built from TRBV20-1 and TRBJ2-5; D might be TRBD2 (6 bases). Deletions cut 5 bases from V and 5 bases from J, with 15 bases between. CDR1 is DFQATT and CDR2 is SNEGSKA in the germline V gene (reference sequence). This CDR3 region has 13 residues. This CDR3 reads CSAQAGFGETQYF. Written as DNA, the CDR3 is TGCAGTGCTCAGGCGGGGTTTGGCGAGACCCAGTACTTC.

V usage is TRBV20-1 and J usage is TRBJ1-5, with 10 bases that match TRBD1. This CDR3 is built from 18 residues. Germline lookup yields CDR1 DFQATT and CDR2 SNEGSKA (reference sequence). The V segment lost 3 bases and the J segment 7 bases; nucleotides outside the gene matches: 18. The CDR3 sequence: CSARANDRGLYRYQPQHF. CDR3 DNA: TGCAGTGCTAGGGCAAACGACAGGGGGCTGTATAGGTACCAGCCCCAGCATTTT.

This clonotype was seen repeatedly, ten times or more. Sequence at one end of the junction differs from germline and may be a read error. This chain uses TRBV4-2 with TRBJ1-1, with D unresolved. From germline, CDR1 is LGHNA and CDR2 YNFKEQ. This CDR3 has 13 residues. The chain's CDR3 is CASSQDRRTVAFF. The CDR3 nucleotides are TGTGCCAGCAGCCAAGATCGGCGGACTGTAGCTTTCTTT.

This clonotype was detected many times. The CDR3, as DNA: TGTGCCATCAGTGAGTCACAGGGGTGGTACCAAGAGACCCAGTACTTC. Translation: CAISESQGWYQETQYF. The chain uses TRBV10-3 and TRBJ2-5, with 7 bases matching TRBD1. V lost 0 bases to trimming and J lost 0 bases; unmatched junction nucleotides: 4. The CDR3 covers 16 residues. The germline V gene has CDR1 ENHRY and CDR2 SYGVKD.

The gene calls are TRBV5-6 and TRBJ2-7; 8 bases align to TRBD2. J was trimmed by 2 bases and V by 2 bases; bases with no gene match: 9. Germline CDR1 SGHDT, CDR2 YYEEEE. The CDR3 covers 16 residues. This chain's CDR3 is CASSLVVAGGTYEQYF. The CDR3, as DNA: TGTGCCAGCAGCTTAGTGGTGGCGGGGGGAACCTACGAGCAGTACTTC.

In nucleotides, the CDR3 is TGTGCCAGCAGTTCGGACAACTTCTACGAGCAGTACTTC. This translates into CASSSDNFYEQYF. The chain has TRBV25-1 and TRBJ2-7; a possible D gene is TRBD1 (5 bases). Per the germline V gene, CDR1 is MGHDK and CDR2 is SYGVNS. The CDR3 is 13 residues long. V lost 5 bases, J lost 3 bases, and 11 bases lay in between.

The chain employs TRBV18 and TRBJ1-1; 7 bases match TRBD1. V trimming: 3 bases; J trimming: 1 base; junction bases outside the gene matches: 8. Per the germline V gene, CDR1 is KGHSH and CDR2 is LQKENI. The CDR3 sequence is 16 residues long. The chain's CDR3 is CASSPRQGTENTEAFF. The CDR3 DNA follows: TGTGCCAGCTCACCCAGACAGGGAACCGAGAACACTGAAGCTTTCTTT. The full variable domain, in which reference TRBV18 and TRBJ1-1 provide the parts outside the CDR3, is NAGVMQNPRHLVRRRGQEARLRCSPMKGHSHVYWYRQLPEEGLKFMVYLQKENIIDESGMPKERFSAEFPKEGPSILRIQQVVRGDSAAYFCASSPRQGTENTEAFFGQGTRLTVV.

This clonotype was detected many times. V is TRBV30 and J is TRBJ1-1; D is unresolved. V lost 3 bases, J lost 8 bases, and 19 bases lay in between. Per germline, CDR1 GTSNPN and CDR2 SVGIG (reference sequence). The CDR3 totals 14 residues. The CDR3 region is CAWRASQRRSEAFF. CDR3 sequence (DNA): TGTGCCTGGAGGGCGTCTCAGCGAAGGTCAGAAGCTTTCTTT.

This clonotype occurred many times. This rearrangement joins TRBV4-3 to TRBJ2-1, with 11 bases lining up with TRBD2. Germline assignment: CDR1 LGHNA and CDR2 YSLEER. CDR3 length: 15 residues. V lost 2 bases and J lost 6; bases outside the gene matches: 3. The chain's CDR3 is CASSQPSGGFNEQFF. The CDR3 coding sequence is TGCGCCAGCAGCCAACCTAGCGGGGGGTTCAATGAGCAGTTCTTC.

The CDR3 nucleotides read TGCAGCGCCACGAGACAGGGCGTCACTGAGCAGTTCTTC. Protein: CSATRQGVTEQFF. This chain links TRBV20-1 with TRBJ2-1, with TRBD1 matching 7 bases. CDR1 is DFQATT, CDR2 SNEGSKA, per germline (reference sequence). This CDR3 is 13 amino acids long.